This T cell receptor (beta chain) was captured in a study of OX40 agonist ivuxolimab in advanced cancers. On this clone: What it recognizes is unknown.

Study conclusions and caveats: More expanded clones were found, on average, in CD8+ than in CD4+ T cells. Clonal expansion was among the lowest in partial responders at 0.1-3.0 mg/kg, especially CD8+.

The sampling schedule covered blood at baseline, cycle 4 day 1, and cycle 7 day 1. Sequencing used immunoSEQ multiplex PCR; TCRdb keeps in-frame clones, though not all of them. Of 45,000 to 60,000 clones listed, roughly three quarters are singletons. CDR1 and CDR2 from the germline V gene are SGHTA and FQGNSA. The J segment lost 4 bases and the V segment lost 5 bases, leaving 8 bases of the junction unmatched. This CDR3 region has 15 residues. This specimen consisted of CD4+ or CD8+ T cells sorted from blood, obtained in a trial of the OX40 agonist ivuxolimab. The chain joins TRBV7-2 to TRBJ2-1, with 7 bases fitting TRBD1. The receptor was derived from an adult with an advanced solid tumor such as melanoma, head and neck, liver or kidney cancer. DNA for the CDR3: TGTGCCAGCAGCGTCGCCGGGACAGAATACAATGAGCAGTTCTTC. Protein: CASSVAGTEYNEQFF.